This passage covers 29 T cell receptor beta chains from one sample sequenced in a study of Ad26.COV2.S vaccination and SARS-CoV-2 variants. Treatment noted: around 19 received Ad26.COV2.S at low or high dose, single or two shots; about 5 received placebo; per-sample allocation not given. Day 63 following the first vaccine or placebo injection was when the samples were taken. Profiling relied on immunoSEQ multiplex PCR, and the TCRdb table lists in-frame clones only, not all of them. Here the sample spans 350,000 to 500,000 clones, about 90% being singletons. Material: peripheral blood, obtained in a trial of Ad26.COV2.S vaccine versus placebo. The receptors were gathered from a person aged 18-65 years who received the Ad26.COV2.S COVID-19 vaccine or a placebo.

The chain couples TRBV4-2 to TRBJ2-1; D may be TRBD2 (6 bases). With 3 bases removed from V and 9 bases from J, the gap between germline ends came to 15 bases. CDR1 is LGHNA and CDR2 is YNFKEQ in the germline V gene. The CDR3 covers 14 residues. DNA of the CDR3: TGTGCCAGCAGCCACCCCGGCGGCGGGGCTGAGCAGTTCTTC. This sequence encodes CASSHPGGGAEQFF.

This chain uses TRBV19 with TRBJ2-5, with D perhaps assigned TRBD1 or TRBD2 (5 bases each). V was trimmed by 5 bases and J by 5 bases, leaving 21 bases between them. CDR3 length: 16 residues. Germline V gives CDR1 LNHDA, CDR2 SQIVND (reference sequence). As DNA, the CDR3 is TGTGCCAGTAGTCCGAGGGGCGGTGGGCTCGGGGAGACCCAGTACTTC. Translation: CASSPRGGGLGETQYF. The variable domain in full, with the rest retrieved from reference TRBV19 and TRBJ2-5, is DGGITQSPKYLFRKEGQNVTLSCEQNLNHDAMYWYRQDPGQGLRLIYYSQIVNDFQKGDIAEGYSVSREKKESFPLTVTSAQKNPTAFYLCASSPRGGGLGETQYFGPGTRLLVL.

V is TRBV11-2 and J is TRBJ1-3, with D perhaps TRBD1 (5 bases). Germline loops: CDR1 SGHAT, CDR2 FQNNGV. Trimming removed 4 bases at V and 4 bases at J, with 8 bases between. This CDR3 comprises 13 residues. The CDR3 sequence: CASSWGYGNTIYF. The CDR3 region has the DNA TGTGCCAGCAGCTGGGGGTACGGAAACACCATATATTTT.

This clone appeared a single time. The V and J genes are TRBV9 and TRBJ1-5; unclear D gene. The CDR3 runs 14 residues. The germline V and J ends were trimmed by 3 bases and 0 bases, with 7 bases remaining between them. Germline lookup yields CDR1 SGDLS and CDR2 YYNGEE. The CDR3, as DNA: TGTGCCAGCAGCGCATTTGATAGCAATCAGCCCCAGCATTTT. It translates to CASSAFDSNQPQHF.

The chain uses TRBV25-1 and TRBJ1-3; TRBD1 is a possible D gene (5 bases). V was cut by 1 base and J by 1 base, with 8 bases left in between. The CDR3 is made up of 15 amino acids. Germline CDR1 MGHDK, CDR2 SYGVNS. CDR3 DNA: TGTGCCAGCAGTGAATCGGGGGGGTCTGGAAACACCATATATTTT. This translates into CASSESGGSGNTIYF.

This clone was seen only once. The identical CDR3 is also encoded by other nucleotide sequences in the sample. J is TRBJ1-1 and V is TRBV19; D is uncertain. This CDR3 is 14 amino acids long. Germline V gene data show CDR1 as LNHDA and CDR2 as SQIVND (reference sequence). V was pared by 2 bases and J by 0 bases, with 7 bases between. The CDR3 nucleotides are TGTGCCAGTAGTATATCGTCCTTGAACACTGAAGCTTTCTTT. Translated: CASSISSLNTEAFF. Looking up the rest from reference TRBV19 and TRBJ1-1 gives the full variable domain: DGGITQSPKYLFRKEGQNVTLSCEQNLNHDAMYWYRQDPGQGLRLIYYSQIVNDFQKGDIAEGYSVSREKKESFPLTVTSAQKNPTAFYLCASSISSLNTEAFFGQGTRLTVV.

The gene calls are TRBV15 and TRBJ2-7, with 8 bases aligning to TRBD1. The CDR3 sequence is 15 residues long. Germline V gene data show CDR1 as LNHNV and CDR2 as YYDKDF (reference sequence). The V and J ends lost 0 bases and 2 bases, in that order; junction bases with no gene match: 3. The CDR3 nucleotides read TGTGCCACCAGCAGAGAACAGGGGGATACCTACGAGCAGTACTTC. Translation gives CATSREQGDTYEQYF.

The chain links TRBV27 to TRBJ1-1; 7 bases map to TRBD1. The CDR3 is 16 amino acids. CDR1 and CDR2 from the germline V gene are MNHEY and SMNVEV (reference sequence). V lost 5 bases to trimming and J lost 0 bases; unmatched junction nucleotides: 9. The CDR3 is CASSKPGTDMNTEAFF. DNA of the CDR3: TGTGCCAGCAGTAAACCCGGGACAGACATGAACACTGAAGCTTTCTTT.

This clone was recorded once. The chain has TRBV7-2 and TRBJ1-4; D call uncertain. Germline assignment: CDR1 SGHTA and CDR2 FQGNSA. CDR3 length: 13 amino acids. The V gene lost 3 bases and the J gene lost 4 bases, with 6 bases spanning the gap. CDR3 sequence (DNA): TGTGCCAGCAGCTTTCCCGGTAATGAAAAACTGTTTTTT. This codes for CASSFPGNEKLFF.

The chain uses TRBV7-9 and TRBJ2-7, with D hard to call. Germline values: CDR1 SEHNR, CDR2 FQNEAQ (reference sequence). The CDR3 runs 14 residues. V was shortened by 1 base and J by 2 bases, with 9 bases between the two germline ends. The CDR3 bases are TGTGCCAGCAGCTTAGGGACCAGAACCTACGAGCAGTACTTC. Translating gives CASSLGTRTYEQYF.

The V and J genes are TRBV5-4 and TRBJ2-1; D is unresolved. V lost 4 bases, J lost 7 bases, and 9 bases lay in between. The CDR3 consists of 12 residues. Germline loops: CDR1 SGHNT, CDR2 YYREEE (reference sequence). The DNA of the CDR3 is TGTGCCAGCAGCACAGTACGGAATGAGCAGTTCTTC. It codes for CASSTVRNEQFF.

This CDR3 is CASSQGGQRGTQYF. Here the CDR3 DNA reads TGTGCCAGCAGCCAAGGAGGGCAACGGGGGACCCAGTACTTC. The rearrangement uses TRBV3-1 (or the pseudogene TRBV3-2) and TRBJ2-5, with D possibly being TRBD2 (5 bases). The V gene lost 1 base and the J gene lost 7 bases, with 13 bases spanning the gap. The CDR3 is 14 residues long. Germline assignment: CDR1 LGHDT and CDR2 YNNKEL (reference sequence).

The chain couples TRBV7-3 to TRBJ2-5; the match to TRBD1 covers 12 bases. Germline-derived CDR1 and CDR2 are SGHTA and FQGTGA. The CDR3 length is 16 residues. V lost 2 bases to trimming and J lost 5 bases; unmatched junction nucleotides: 6. Here the CDR3 DNA reads TGTGCCAGCAGCTTACTGGGACAGGGGGCAGGGGAGACCCAGTACTTC. Protein sequence: CASSLLGQGAGETQYF.

J is TRBJ2-1 and V is TRBV28; 10 bases agree with TRBD2. The V and J ends lost 8 bases and 1 base, in that order; junction bases with no gene match: 11. This CDR3 is 17 amino acids long. The germline V gene has CDR1 MDHEN and CDR2 SYDVKM. The CDR3 nucleotides are TGTGCCAGCCCGTGGCTAGCGGGAGATGGGTCCTACAATGAGCAGTTCTTC. Amino acid sequence: CASPWLAGDGSYNEQFF.

The chain combines TRBV3-1 (or the pseudogene TRBV3-2) with TRBJ2-5; no firm D call. V was trimmed by 0 bases and J by 7 bases, leaving 9 bases between them. The CDR3 spans 13 residues. In germline, CDR1 is LGHDT, CDR2 YNNKEL (reference sequence). CDR3 coding DNA: TGTGCCAGCAGCCAAGATAGACGGCGGACCCAGTACTTC. Its translation is CASSQDRRRTQYF.

This rearrangement joins TRBV2 to TRBJ2-7; D unresolved. V lost 2 bases to trimming and J lost 4 bases, with 3 bases between them. Looked up from germline, CDR1 is SNHLY and CDR2 is FYNNEI. This CDR3 contains 11 residues. The CDR3 spells CASSERYEQYF. CDR3 DNA sequence: TGTGCCAGCAGTGAACGGTACGAGCAGTACTTC.

The chain employs TRBV28 and TRBJ2-7, with 8 bases that match TRBD2. The junction had 6 bases not matched to a gene; V was cut back by 7 bases and J by 1 base. Germline V gives CDR1 MDHEN, CDR2 SYDVKM. The CDR3 sequence is 14 residues long. As DNA, the CDR3 is TGTGCCAGCACCCGCGGGGGGCAGTCCTACGAGCAGTACTTC. Protein product: CASTRGGQSYEQYF.

V gene TRBV7-2 combines with J gene TRBJ2-1; 8 nucleotides agree with TRBD1. The CDR3 has 15 residues. Losses at the gene ends were 3 bases for V and 13 bases for J; bases not matched to a gene: 14. Germline assignment: CDR1 SGHTA and CDR2 FQGNSA. CDR3 sequence: CASSFRQGTVSPQFF. The CDR3 DNA is TGTGCCAGCAGCTTTAGACAGGGGACGGTTTCGCCTCAGTTCTTC. Looking up the rest from reference TRBV7-2 and TRBJ2-1 gives the full variable domain: GAGVSQSPSNKVTEKGKDVELRCDPISGHTALYWYRQSLGQGLEFLIYFQGNSAPDKSGLPSDRFSAERTGGSVSTLTIQRTQQEDSAVYLCASSFRQGTVSPQFFGPGTRLTVL.

The chain recombines TRBV9 with TRBJ2-7, with TRBD2 matching over 12 bases. Looked up from germline, CDR1 is SGDLS and CDR2 is YYNGEE. The CDR3 sequence is 16 residues long. The V gene end was trimmed by 0 bases and the J gene end by 7 bases; junction bases not matched to a gene: 8. This CDR3 reads CASSVGTSGALLEQYF. Written as DNA, the CDR3 is TGTGCCAGCAGCGTAGGGACTAGCGGGGCCCTATTGGAGCAGTACTTC.

The chain joins TRBV27 to TRBJ2-1; D ambiguous. This CDR3 region has 13 residues. CDR1 is MNHEY and CDR2 is SMNVEV in the germline V gene (reference sequence). V was pared by 2 bases and J by 8 bases, with 10 bases between. The CDR3 sequence is CASSLPYGHEQFF. CDR3 in DNA: TGTGCCAGCAGTTTACCCTACGGGCATGAGCAGTTCTTC.

The rearrangement joins TRBV9 to TRBJ2-7; a possible D gene is TRBD1 (6 bases). The CDR3 loop spans 12 amino acids. Per the germline V gene, CDR1 is SGDLS and CDR2 is YYNGEE. Trimming stripped 4 bases from V and 4 bases from J, with 9 bases between. CDR3 amino acids: CASSPTGYEQYF. CDR3 DNA sequence: TGTGCCAGCAGCCCTACAGGGTACGAGCAGTACTTC.

The chain recombines TRBV28 with TRBJ1-1; D not resolved. The germline CDR1 and CDR2 sequences are MDHEN and SYDVKM. The CDR3 is 14 amino acids. The V end lost 2 bases, the J end lost 4 bases, and 11 bases lay between the germline ends. This chain's CDR3 is CASSLPGSLTEAFF. The CDR3 region has the DNA TGTGCCAGCAGTTTACCCGGGAGCCTCACTGAAGCTTTCTTT.

The chain uses TRBV25-1 and TRBJ2-5, with a weak D call TRBD2 (6 bases). Germline CDR1 MGHDK, CDR2 SYGVNS. The CDR3 loop spans 13 amino acids. V was trimmed by 3 bases and J by 5 bases, leaving 10 bases between them. DNA for the CDR3: TGTGCCAGCAGTGAGCCAGGGAGGGAGACCCAGTACTTC. Translating it yields CASSEPGRETQYF.

J is TRBJ1-5 and V is TRBV19; no reliable D call. The CDR3 covers 15 residues. V lost 5 bases to trimming and J lost 6 bases, with 17 bases between them. CDR1 is LNHDA, CDR2 SQIVND, per germline (reference sequence). Written as DNA, the CDR3 is TGTGCCAGTAGTGTTCGAGGGTCCATTCGTCAGCCCCAGCATTTT. As protein: CASSVRGSIRQPQHF.

The gene calls are TRBV25-1 and TRBJ2-1; D not certain. From germline, CDR1 is MGHDK and CDR2 SYGVNS. The CDR3 is 17 amino acids. The ends were cut back, 6 bases at V and 0 bases at J, with 18 bases in the middle. CDR3 sequence: CASSRVSRRSSYNEQFF. As DNA, the CDR3 is TGTGCCAGCAGCCGAGTCTCGAGGCGAAGCTCCTACAATGAGCAGTTCTTC. The whole variable domain, filled in from reference TRBV25-1 and TRBJ2-1, reads EADIYQTPRYLVIGTGKKITLECSQTMGHDKMYWYQQDPGMELHLIHYSYGVNSTEKGDLSSESTVSRIRTEHFPLTLESARPSHTSQYLCASSRVSRRSSYNEQFFGPGTRLTVL.

V and J are TRBV28 and TRBJ2-1; a weak D match, TRBD1 (6 bases). The CDR3 has 17 amino acids. Germline V CDR1 and CDR2: MDHEN, SYDVKM. V was trimmed by 3 bases and J by 8 bases, leaving 23 bases between them. CDR3 in DNA: TGTGCCAGCAGTTTTCTCTCCGGGACAAAACTCGATCATGAGCAGTTCTTC. This encodes CASSFLSGTKLDHEQFF.

This rearrangement joins TRBV7-3 to TRBJ2-1; 11 bases align to TRBD2. There are 16 residues in the CDR3. With V trimmed by 6 bases and J by 9 bases, 13 bases remained unmatched. Germline assignment: CDR1 SGHTA and CDR2 FQGTGA. The CDR3 is CASSPGLAGTQGEQFF. CDR3 nucleotide sequence: TGTGCCAGCAGTCCCGGACTAGCGGGCACGCAAGGTGAGCAGTTCTTC.

This chain joins TRBV5-4 and TRBJ1-5, with a possible D match to TRBD1 (5 bases). CDR1 is SGHNT, CDR2 YYREEE, per germline (reference sequence). The CDR3 consists of 13 residues. V lost 4 bases to trimming and J lost 9 bases, with 14 bases between them. Here the CDR3 reads CASSPGLAGPQHF. DNA for the CDR3: TGTGCCAGCAGCCCGGGACTTGCCGGGCCCCAGCATTTT.

The V and J genes are TRBV5-4 and TRBJ1-1; TRBD1 agrees at 10 bases. V lost 4 bases, J lost 5 bases, and 5 bases stayed unmatched. Germline CDR1 is SGHNT and CDR2 is YYREEE (reference sequence). The CDR3 loop spans 14 amino acids. CDR3 protein: CASSIRDRGTEAFF. The DNA for the CDR3 is TGTGCCAGCAGCATACGGGACAGGGGAACTGAAGCTTTCTTT.